This T cell receptor (beta chain) was recovered during a study of blood T cells in healthy people across ages. Concerning this clonotype itself: Its antigen is currently unknown.

A J-beta primer mix and a sample-barcoded 5' primer were used in a second PCR of roughly 6 to 11 cycles. Each cDNA molecule, via a template-switch adaptor with 12 random nucleotides, was tagged. TCRdb called the 5' RACE reads again in MiXCR, with one record for every CDR3 protein. The repertoire holds approximately 850,000 distinct CDR3 sequences, roughly 60% seen once, with 20% to 25% in the top ten. The study, taken as a whole, reports: Total diversity from one million sequenced T cells was likely underestimated.

The donors, aged about 6 to 90, were healthy Caucasians from Russia. Samples each yielded at least 6 micrograms of total RNA. CDR3 length: 13 residues. V gave up 3 bases and J gave up 5 bases, with 12 bases separating them. Per the germline V gene, CDR1 is SGHRS and CDR2 is YFSETQ. The source of this sequence is a man younger than 45 in good health. The V gene is TRBV5-1, the J gene TRBJ2-7; D is ambiguous. Material for sequencing was blood. The CDR3 is CASSWAVNDEQYF. The CDR3 region has the DNA TGCGCCAGCAGCTGGGCGGTGAACGACGAGCAGTACTTC.